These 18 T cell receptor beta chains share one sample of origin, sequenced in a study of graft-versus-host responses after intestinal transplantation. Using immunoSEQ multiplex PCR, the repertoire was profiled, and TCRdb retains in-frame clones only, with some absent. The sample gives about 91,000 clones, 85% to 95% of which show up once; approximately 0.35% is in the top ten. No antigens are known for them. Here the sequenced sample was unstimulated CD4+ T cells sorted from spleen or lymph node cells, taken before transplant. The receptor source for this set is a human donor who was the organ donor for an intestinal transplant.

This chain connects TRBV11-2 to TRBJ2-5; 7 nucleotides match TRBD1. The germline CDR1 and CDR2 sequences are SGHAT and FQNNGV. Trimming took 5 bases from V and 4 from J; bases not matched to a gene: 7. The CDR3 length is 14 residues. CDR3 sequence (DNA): TGTGCCAGCAGCACAACAGGGGTGAGAGAGACCCAGTACTTC. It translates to CASSTTGVRETQYF.

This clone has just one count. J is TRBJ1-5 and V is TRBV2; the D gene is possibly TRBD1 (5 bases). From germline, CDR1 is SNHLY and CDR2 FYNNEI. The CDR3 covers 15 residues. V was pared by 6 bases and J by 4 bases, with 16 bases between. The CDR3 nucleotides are TGTGCCAGCAGCGACGCGGGACTTGGGAATCAGCCCCAGCATTTT. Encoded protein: CASSDAGLGNQPQHF.

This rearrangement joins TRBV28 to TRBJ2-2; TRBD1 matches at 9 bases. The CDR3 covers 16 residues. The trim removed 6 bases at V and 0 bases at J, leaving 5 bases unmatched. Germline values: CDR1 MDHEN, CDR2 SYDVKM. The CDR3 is CASRPRQGANTGELFF. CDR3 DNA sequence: TGTGCCAGCAGGCCCAGACAGGGGGCGAACACCGGGGAGCTGTTTTTT.

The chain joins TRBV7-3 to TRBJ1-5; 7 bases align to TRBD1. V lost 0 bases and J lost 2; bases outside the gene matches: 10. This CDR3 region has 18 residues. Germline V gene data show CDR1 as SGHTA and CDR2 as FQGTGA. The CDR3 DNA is TGTGCCAGCAGCTTAACCTCGACAGGGTGGGGAGGCAATCAGCCCCAGCATTTT. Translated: CASSLTSTGWGGNQPQHF.

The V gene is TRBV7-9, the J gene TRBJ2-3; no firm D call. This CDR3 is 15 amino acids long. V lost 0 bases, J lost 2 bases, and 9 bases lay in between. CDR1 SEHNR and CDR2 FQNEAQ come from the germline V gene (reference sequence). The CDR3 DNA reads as TGTGCCAGCAGCTTAGCGCGCCGGTTCACAGATACGCAGTATTTT. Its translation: CASSLARRFTDTQYF.

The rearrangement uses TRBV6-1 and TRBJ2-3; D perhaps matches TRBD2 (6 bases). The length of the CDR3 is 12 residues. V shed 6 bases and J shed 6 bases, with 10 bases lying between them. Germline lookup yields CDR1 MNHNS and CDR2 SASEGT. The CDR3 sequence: CASRAAGDTQYF. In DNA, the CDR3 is TGTGCCAGCAGGGCGGCGGGGGATACGCAGTATTTT.

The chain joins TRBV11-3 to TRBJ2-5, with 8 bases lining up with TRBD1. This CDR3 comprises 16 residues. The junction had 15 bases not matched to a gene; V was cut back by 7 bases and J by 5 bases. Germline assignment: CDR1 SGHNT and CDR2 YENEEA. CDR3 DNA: TGTGCCAGCACCTCTAATGGACAGGGATTTCGGGAGACCCAGTACTTC. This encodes CASTSNGQGFRETQYF.

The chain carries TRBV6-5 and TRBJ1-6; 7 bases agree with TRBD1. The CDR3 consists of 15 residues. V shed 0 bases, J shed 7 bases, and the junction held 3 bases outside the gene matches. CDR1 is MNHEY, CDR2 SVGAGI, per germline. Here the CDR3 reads CASSYSRGQNSPLHF. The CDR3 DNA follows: TGTGCCAGCAGTTACTCTAGGGGGCAGAATTCACCCCTCCACTTT.

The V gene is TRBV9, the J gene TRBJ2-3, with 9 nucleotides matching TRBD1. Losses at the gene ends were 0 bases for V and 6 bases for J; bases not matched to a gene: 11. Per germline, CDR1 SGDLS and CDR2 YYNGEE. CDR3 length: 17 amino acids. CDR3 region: CASSVADRGFRQDTQYF. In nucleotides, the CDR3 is TGTGCCAGCAGCGTAGCGGACAGGGGATTTCGTCAGGATACGCAGTATTTT.

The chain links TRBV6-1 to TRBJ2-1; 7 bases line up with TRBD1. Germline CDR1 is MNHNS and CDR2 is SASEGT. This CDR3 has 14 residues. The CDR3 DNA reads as TGTGCGTACGCTAGGGGGCAACTATACAATGAGCAGTTCTTC. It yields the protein CAYARGQLYNEQFF.

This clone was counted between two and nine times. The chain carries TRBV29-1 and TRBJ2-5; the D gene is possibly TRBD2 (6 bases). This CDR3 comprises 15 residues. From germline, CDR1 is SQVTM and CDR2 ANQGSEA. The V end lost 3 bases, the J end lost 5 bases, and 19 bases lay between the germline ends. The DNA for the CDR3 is TGCAGCGTTGATTTGTGGACTAATCCTGAGGAGACCCAGTACTTC. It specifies CSVDLWTNPEETQYF.

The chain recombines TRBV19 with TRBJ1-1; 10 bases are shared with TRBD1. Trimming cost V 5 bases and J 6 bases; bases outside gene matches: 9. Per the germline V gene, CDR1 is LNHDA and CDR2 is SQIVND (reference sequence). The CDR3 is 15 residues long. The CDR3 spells CASSRRDRGVSEAFF. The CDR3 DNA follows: TGTGCCAGTAGTCGTCGGGACAGGGGAGTCTCTGAAGCTTTCTTT.

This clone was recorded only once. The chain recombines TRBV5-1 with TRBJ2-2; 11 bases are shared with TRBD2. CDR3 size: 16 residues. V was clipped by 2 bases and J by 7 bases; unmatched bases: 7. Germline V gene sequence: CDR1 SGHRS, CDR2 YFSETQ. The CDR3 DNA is TGCGCCAGCAGCTTCATAGCGGGAGGGCCTGGCGGGGAGCTGTTTTTT. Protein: CASSFIAGGPGGELFF. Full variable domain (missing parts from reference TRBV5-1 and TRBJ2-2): KAGVTQTPRYLIKTRGQQVTLSCSPISGHRSVSWYQQTPGQGLQFLFEYFSETQRNKGNFPGRFSGRQFSNSRSEMNVSTLELGDSALYLCASSFIAGGPGGELFFGEGSRLTVL.

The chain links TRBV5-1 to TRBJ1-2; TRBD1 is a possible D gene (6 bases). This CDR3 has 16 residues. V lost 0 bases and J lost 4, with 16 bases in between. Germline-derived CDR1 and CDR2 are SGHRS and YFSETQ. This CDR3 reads CASSLGQGFWAYGYTF. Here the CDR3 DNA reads TGCGCCAGCAGCTTGGGTCAGGGGTTTTGGGCCTATGGCTACACCTTC.

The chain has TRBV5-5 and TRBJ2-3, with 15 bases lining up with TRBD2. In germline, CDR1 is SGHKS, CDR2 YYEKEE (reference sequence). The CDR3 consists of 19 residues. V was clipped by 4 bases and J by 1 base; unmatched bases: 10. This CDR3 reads CASSRLGLAGGPGTDTQYF. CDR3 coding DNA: TGTGCCAGCAGCCGTCTCGGACTAGCGGGGGGGCCAGGCACAGATACGCAGTATTTT.

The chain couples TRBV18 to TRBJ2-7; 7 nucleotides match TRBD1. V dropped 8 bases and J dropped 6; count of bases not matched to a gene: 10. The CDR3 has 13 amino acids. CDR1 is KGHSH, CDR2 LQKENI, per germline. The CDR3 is CASPQGQNTEQYF. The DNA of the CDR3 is TGTGCCAGCCCACAGGGACAGAACACCGAGCAGTACTTC.

The CDR3 spells CASSYSTIDSGNTIYF. CDR3 DNA: TGTGCCAGCAGTTACTCGACTATAGATTCTGGAAACACCATATATTTT. The rearrangement uses TRBV6-6 and TRBJ1-3; D is unresolved. V gave up 0 bases and J gave up 1 base, with 10 bases separating them. The CDR3 sequence is 16 residues long. Germline V CDR1 and CDR2: MNHNY, SVGAGI (reference sequence).

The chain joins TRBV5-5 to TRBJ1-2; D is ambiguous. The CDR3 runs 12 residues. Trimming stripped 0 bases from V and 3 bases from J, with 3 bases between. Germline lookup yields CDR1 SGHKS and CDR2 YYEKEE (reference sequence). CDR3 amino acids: CASSLDYYGYTF. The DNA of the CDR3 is TGTGCCAGCAGCTTGGACTACTATGGCTACACCTTC. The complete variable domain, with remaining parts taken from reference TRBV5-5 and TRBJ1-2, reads DAGVTQSPTHLIKTRGQQVTLRCSPISGHKSVSWYQQVLGQGPQFIFQYYEKEERGRGNFPDRFSARQFPNYSSELNVNALLLGDSALYLCASSLDYYGYTFGSGTRLTVV.